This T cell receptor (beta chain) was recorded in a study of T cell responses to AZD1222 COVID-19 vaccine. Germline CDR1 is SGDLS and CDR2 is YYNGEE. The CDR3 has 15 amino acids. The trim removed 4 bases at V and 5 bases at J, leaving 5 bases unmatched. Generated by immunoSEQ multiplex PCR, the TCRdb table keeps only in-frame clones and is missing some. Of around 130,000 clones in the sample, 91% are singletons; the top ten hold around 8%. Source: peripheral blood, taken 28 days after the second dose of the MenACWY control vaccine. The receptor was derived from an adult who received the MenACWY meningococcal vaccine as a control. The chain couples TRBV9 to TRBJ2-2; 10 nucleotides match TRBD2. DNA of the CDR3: TGTGCCAGCAGCCTTACTAGCGGGATTACCGGGGAGCTGTTTTTT. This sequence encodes CASSLTSGITGELFF.